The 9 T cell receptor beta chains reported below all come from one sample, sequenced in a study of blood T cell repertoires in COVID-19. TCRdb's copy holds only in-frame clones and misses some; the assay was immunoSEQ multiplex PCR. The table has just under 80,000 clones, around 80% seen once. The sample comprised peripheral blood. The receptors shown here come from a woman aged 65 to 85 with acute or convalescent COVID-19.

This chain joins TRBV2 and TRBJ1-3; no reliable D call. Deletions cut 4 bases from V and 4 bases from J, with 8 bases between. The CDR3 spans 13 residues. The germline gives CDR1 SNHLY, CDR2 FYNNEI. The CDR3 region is CASSVGPGNTIYF. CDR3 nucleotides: TGTGCCAGCAGTGTTGGCCCCGGAAACACCATATATTTT.

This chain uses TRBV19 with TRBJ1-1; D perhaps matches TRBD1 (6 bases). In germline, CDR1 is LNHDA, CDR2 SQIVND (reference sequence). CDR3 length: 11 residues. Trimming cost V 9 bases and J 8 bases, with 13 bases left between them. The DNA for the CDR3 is TGTGCCAGCACTGACAGGCTAGAAGCTTTCTTT. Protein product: CASTDRLEAFF. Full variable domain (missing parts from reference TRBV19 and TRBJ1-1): DGGITQSPKYLFRKEGQNVTLSCEQNLNHDAMYWYRQDPGQGLRLIYYSQIVNDFQKGDIAEGYSVSREKKESFPLTVTSAQKNPTAFYLCASTDRLEAFFGQGTRLTVV.

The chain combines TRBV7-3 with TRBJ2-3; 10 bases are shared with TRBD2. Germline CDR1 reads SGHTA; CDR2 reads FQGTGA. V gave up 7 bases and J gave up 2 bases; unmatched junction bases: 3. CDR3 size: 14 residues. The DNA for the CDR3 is TGTGCCAGCAAAGCGGGAGGGTCCACAGATACGCAGTATTTT. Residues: CASKAGGSTDTQYF.

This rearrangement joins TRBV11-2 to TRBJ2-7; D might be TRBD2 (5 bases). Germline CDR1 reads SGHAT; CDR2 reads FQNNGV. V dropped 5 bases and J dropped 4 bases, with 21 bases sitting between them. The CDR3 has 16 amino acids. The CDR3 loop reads CASSHLGSENGYEQYF. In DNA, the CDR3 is TGTGCCAGCAGCCATCTGGGTAGCGAGAACGGTTACGAGCAGTACTTC.

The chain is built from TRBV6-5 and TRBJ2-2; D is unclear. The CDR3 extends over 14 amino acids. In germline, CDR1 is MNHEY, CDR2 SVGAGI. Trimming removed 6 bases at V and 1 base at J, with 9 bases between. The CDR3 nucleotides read TGTGCCAGCAGGCGAGATCAGAACACCGGGGAGCTGTTTTTT. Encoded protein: CASRRDQNTGELFF.

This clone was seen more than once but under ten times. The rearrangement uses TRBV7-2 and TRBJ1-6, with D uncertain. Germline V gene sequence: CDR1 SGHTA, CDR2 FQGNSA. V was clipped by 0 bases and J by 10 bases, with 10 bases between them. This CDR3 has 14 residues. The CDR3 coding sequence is TGTGCCAGCAGCTTAGCGGGCCGGGGATCACCCCTCCACTTT. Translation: CASSLAGRGSPLHF.

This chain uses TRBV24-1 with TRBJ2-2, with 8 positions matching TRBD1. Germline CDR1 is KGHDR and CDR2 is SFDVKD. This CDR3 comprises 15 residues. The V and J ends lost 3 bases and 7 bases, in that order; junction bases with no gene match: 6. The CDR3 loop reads CATSDPGTGGGELFF. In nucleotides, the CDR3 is TGTGCCACCAGTGATCCGGGGACAGGTGGCGGGGAGCTGTTTTTT.

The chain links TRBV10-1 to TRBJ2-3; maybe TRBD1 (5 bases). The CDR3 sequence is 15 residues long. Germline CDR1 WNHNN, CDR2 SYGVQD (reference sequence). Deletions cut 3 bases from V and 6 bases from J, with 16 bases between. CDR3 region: CASSEGQGSMDTQYF. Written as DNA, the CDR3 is TGCGCCAGCAGTGAAGGCCAGGGATCAATGGATACGCAGTATTTT.

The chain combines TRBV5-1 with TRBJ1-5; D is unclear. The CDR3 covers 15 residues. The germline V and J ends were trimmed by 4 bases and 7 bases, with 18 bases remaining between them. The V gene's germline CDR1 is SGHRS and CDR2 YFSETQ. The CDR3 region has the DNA TGCGCCAGCAGCCCATTGGACGGGATCAACCAGCCCCAGCATTTT. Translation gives CASSPLDGINQPQHF.